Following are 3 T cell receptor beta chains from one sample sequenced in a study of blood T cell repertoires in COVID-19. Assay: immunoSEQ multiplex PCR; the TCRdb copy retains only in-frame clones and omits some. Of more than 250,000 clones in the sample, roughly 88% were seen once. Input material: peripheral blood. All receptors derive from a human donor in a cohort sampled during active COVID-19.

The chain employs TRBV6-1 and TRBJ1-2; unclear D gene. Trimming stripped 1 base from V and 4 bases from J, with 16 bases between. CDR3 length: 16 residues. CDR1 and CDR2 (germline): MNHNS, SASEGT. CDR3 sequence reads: CASSEDSAARIYGYTF. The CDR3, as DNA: TGTGCCAGCAGTGAAGATTCGGCAGCGCGCATCTATGGCTACACCTTC.

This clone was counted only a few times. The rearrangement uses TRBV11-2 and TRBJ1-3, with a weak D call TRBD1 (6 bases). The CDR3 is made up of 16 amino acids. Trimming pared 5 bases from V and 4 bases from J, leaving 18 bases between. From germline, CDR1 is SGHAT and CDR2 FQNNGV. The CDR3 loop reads CASSGRGGATGNTIYF. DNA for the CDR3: TGTGCCAGCAGCGGACGAGGGGGGGCGACCGGAAACACCATATATTTT.

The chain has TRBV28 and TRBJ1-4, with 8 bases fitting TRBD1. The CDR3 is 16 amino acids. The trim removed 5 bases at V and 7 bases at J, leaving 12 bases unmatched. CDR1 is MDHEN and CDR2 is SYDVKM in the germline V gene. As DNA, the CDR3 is TGTGCCAGCAGTCTACACCAGGGGGCAAGAGGTGAAAAACTGTTTTTT. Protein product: CASSLHQGARGEKLFF.